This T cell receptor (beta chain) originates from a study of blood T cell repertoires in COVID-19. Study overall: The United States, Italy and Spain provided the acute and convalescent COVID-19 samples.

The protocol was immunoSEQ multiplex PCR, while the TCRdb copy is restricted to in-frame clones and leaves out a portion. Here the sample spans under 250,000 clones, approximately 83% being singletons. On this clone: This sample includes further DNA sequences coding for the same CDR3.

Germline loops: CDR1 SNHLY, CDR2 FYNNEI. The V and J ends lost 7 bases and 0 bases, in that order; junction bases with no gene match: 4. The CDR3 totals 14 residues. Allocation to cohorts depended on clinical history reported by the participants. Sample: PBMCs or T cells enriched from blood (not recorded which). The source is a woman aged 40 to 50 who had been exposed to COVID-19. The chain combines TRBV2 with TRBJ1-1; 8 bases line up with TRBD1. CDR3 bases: TGTGCCAGCACCGGACAGGGTTTGAACACTGAAGCTTTCTTT. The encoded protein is CASTGQGLNTEAFF. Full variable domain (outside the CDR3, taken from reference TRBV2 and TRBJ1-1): EPEVTQTPSHQVTQMGQEVILRCVPISNHLYFYWYRQILGQKVEFLVSFYNNEISEKSEIFDDQFSVERPDGSNFTLKIRSTKLEDSAMYFCASTGQGLNTEAFFGQGTRLTVV.